This T cell receptor beta chain was captured in a study of OX40 agonist ivuxolimab in advanced cancers. Findings and limits, study-wide: Researchers report that CD8+ T cells had, on average, more expanded clones than CD4+.

V lost 2 bases, J lost 5 bases, and 12 bases lay in between. This CDR3 has 15 amino acids. Germline values: CDR1 LGHNA, CDR2 YNFKEQ. This clone was seen only once. Its antigen is not identified. Clones were read by immunoSEQ multiplex PCR, and TCRdb kept only the in-frame ones, dropping some. The data show more than 100,000 clones, with about 93% seen just once and approximately 0.99% held by the top ten. The origin of this receptor is an adult with an advanced solid tumor such as melanoma, head and neck, liver or kidney cancer. Sequencing used CD4+ or CD8+ T cells sorted from blood, obtained in a trial of the OX40 agonist ivuxolimab. The chain combines TRBV4-2 with TRBJ1-4; D might be TRBD1 (5 bases). CDR3 sequence (DNA): TGTGCCAGCAGCCAACCACTGGGACCGAATGAAAAACTGTTTTTT. Translation: CASSQPLGPNEKLFF.